The clone carrying this T cell receptor beta chain was found many times. What it binds is unknown. The sample comes from a study of regulatory T cells in long-lasting Graves disease. Time point in this sample: newly diagnosed GD, antithyroid drugs for less than 3 months. PBMC-extracted RNA yielded the TCR library. Through Arm-PCR of CDR3 regions and iRepertoire HTBI primers, TCR beta libraries were built. Each CDR3 protein is one row after TCRdb ran MiXCR on the multiplex PCR reads. Here the sample spans 450,000 to 600,000 distinct CDR3 sequences, about 16% being singletons. Findings of the study overall: It was in persistent disease that TRBV28, TRBJ1-2 and TRBJ2-5 were favored.

V dropped 5 bases and J dropped 1 base, with 9 bases sitting between them. The CDR3 is 13 amino acids. This same sample was also part of a study on T cells in Graves' hyperthyroidism and ophthalmopathy. That source reports: The HTBI set primed first-round TCR CDR3 RT-PCR.

This clonotype was obtained from a man aged 40-50 years with Graves disease. The source was peripheral blood mononuclear cells (PBMCs), collected at new diagnosis, from a patient treated with antithyroid drugs. The rearrangement joins TRBV12-3 or TRBV12-4 to TRBJ2-7; the D call may be TRBD1 or TRBD2 (5 bases each). The CDR3 region has the DNA TGTGCCAGCAGTACGGGACGTTCCTACGAGCAGTACTTC. This codes for CASSTGRSYEQYF.